The 20 T cell receptor beta chains listed next were all sequenced from one sample in a study of T cell repertoires in cytomegalovirus infection. From the reads, TCRdb called clonotypes with MiXCR, one entry per CDR3 protein. This sample has some 100,000 distinct CDR3 sequences, with 20% to 30% found just once. The specimen was CD8+ T cells from PBMCs. Receptors were obtained from a human donor in good health (CMV status not recorded). Some clones in this sample may be carry-over from other donors' samples.

This clonotype was picked up a small number of times. This chain uses TRBV6-2 or TRBV6-3 with TRBJ2-4; 13 bases line up with TRBD2. With 2 bases clipped from V and 0 bases from J, the junction kept 10 bases outside the gene matches. Germline V CDR1 and CDR2: MNHEY, SVGEGT. The CDR3 consists of 20 residues. DNA of the CDR3: TGTGCCAGCAGTTACCCTCGGACTAGCGGGGGACACATAGCCAAAAACATTCAGTACTTC. Protein product: CASSYPRTSGGHIAKNIQYF.

This clonotype was detected a few times. This sequence joins TRBV6-1 and TRBJ2-1; possibly TRBD1 or TRBD2 for D (6 bases each). V was shortened by 7 bases and J by 9 bases, with 16 bases between the two germline ends. The germline V gene has CDR1 MNHNS and CDR2 SASEGT. CDR3 size: 13 residues. This chain's CDR3 is CASNFWGAGEQFF. The CDR3 nucleotides are TGTGCCAGCAATTTCTGGGGGGCTGGTGAGCAGTTCTTC.

The chain is built from TRBV7-6 and TRBJ1-5; D is perhaps TRBD1 (6 bases). V lost 4 bases and J 0 bases, leaving 13 bases between the germline ends. Per germline, CDR1 SGHVS and CDR2 FNYEAQ. This CDR3 has 16 amino acids. The CDR3 region is CASSSRGDYSNQPQHF. DNA of the CDR3: TGTGCCAGCAGCTCGAGGGGGGACTATAGCAATCAGCCCCAGCATTTT.

The chain links TRBV7-3 to TRBJ1-2; D might be TRBD1 (5 bases). The CDR3 runs to 15 residues. Trimming shortened V by 1 base and J by 6 bases, and 15 bases separated the two germline ends. From germline, CDR1 is SGHTA and CDR2 FQGTGA. The CDR3 DNA follows: TGTGCCAGCAGCTTAAATCTAGGGACTGCGCATGGCTACACCTTC. As protein: CASSLNLGTAHGYTF.

The table lists this clonotype with many counts. The V gene is TRBV4-3, the J gene TRBJ2-1; D uncertain. The ends were cut back, 0 bases at V and 7 bases at J, with 13 bases in the middle. Germline lookup yields CDR1 LGHNA and CDR2 YSLEER. The CDR3 has 15 amino acids. For the CDR3, the DNA is TGCGCCAGCAGCCAAGAACCTGTTCCTGGGAATGAGCAGTTCTTC. Its translation: CASSQEPVPGNEQFF.

This clonotype was picked up many times. The chain carries TRBV4-1 and TRBJ2-7; no firm D call. Germline loops: CDR1 MGHRA, CDR2 YSYEKL. The CDR3 spans 15 residues. V lost 4 bases, J lost 0 bases, and 13 bases lay in between. DNA of the CDR3: TGCGCCAGCAGCCTGTCTGACATCCGCTCCTACGAGCAGTACTTC. Protein product: CASSLSDIRSYEQYF.

This clonotype was counted many times. The chain combines TRBV7-2 with TRBJ2-7, with a tentative D call TRBD2 (6 bases). Per germline, CDR1 SGHTA and CDR2 FQGNSA. CDR3 size: 13 residues. V shed 3 bases and J shed 4 bases, with 10 bases lying between them. The CDR3 protein is CASSFGGAYEQYF. The CDR3 nucleotides read TGTGCCAGCAGCTTCGGAGGGGCTTACGAGCAGTACTTC. The full variable domain, its missing parts supplied by reference TRBV7-2 and TRBJ2-7, is GAGVSQSPSNKVTEKGKDVELRCDPISGHTALYWYRQSLGQGLEFLIYFQGNSAPDKSGLPSDRFSAERTGGSVSTLTIQRTQQEDSAVYLCASSFGGAYEQYFGPGTRLTVT.

This chain uses TRBV5-1 with TRBJ2-1; no clear D gene. Germline V gives CDR1 SGHRS, CDR2 YFSETQ. The V end was cut by 0 bases, the J end by 4 bases, with 8 bases between. The CDR3 is made up of 14 amino acids. The CDR3 DNA sequence: TGCGCCAGCAGCTTGGAAAATAGGTACAATGAGCAGTTCTTC. As protein: CASSLENRYNEQFF.

This clonotype was observed a handful of times. The J gene is TRBJ2-1, the V gene TRBV7-9; 11 positions match TRBD1. CDR1 and CDR2 from the germline V gene are SEHNR and FQNEAQ (reference sequence). The CDR3 consists of 15 residues. V trimming: 6 bases; J trimming: 9 bases; junction bases outside the gene matches: 10. This chain's CDR3 is CASSSPGQGESEQFF. The CDR3 bases are TGTGCCAGCAGTTCCCCGGGACAGGGGGAAAGTGAGCAGTTCTTC.

The table lists this clonotype with many counts. The genes are TRBV28 and TRBJ2-3; 7 nucleotides line up with TRBD2. V trimming: 8 bases; J trimming: 2 bases; junction bases outside the gene matches: 10. CDR1 and CDR2 from the germline V gene are MDHEN and SYDVKM. The CDR3 spans 15 residues. CDR3 in DNA: TGTGCCAGCGGATCCGGGGGGAAGTTCACAGATACGCAGTATTTT. Its translation is CASGSGGKFTDTQYF.

The chain is built from TRBV19 and TRBJ2-1, with unresolved D. V lost 7 bases to trimming and J lost 0 bases, with 13 bases between them. CDR3 length equals 15 residues. In germline, CDR1 is LNHDA, CDR2 SQIVND (reference sequence). CDR3 in DNA: TGTGCCAGTAATGAGGCGCGTAACTCCTACAATGAGCAGTTCTTC. This sequence encodes CASNEARNSYNEQFF.

The chain is built from TRBV6-2 or TRBV6-3 and TRBJ2-1; no reliable D call. Germline V CDR1 and CDR2: MNHEY, SVGEGT. The ends were cut back, 7 bases at V and 0 bases at J, with 10 bases in the middle. There are 14 residues in the CDR3. The CDR3, as DNA: TGTGCCAGCAAAGTAGGATCCTCCTACAATGAGCAGTTCTTC. Amino acids: CASKVGSSYNEQFF.

In this sample, this clonotype turned up a few times. The chain combines TRBV25-1 with TRBJ2-7; D gene ambiguous. Germline CDR1 MGHDK, CDR2 SYGVNS. Trimming stripped 2 bases from V and 6 bases from J, with 5 bases between. The CDR3 totals 11 residues. The CDR3 DNA follows: TGTGCCAGCAGTGAAGGAAGCGAGCAGTACTTC. Protein product: CASSEGSEQYF.

This clonotype was counted at least ten times. CDR3 sequence reads: CASSLELLDTGELFF. Written as DNA, the CDR3 is TGTGCCAGCAGCTTAGAACTACTTGACACCGGGGAGCTGTTTTTT. This chain links TRBV7-2 with TRBJ2-2; D is undetermined. Between the trimmed V and J ends, which lost 1 base and 3 bases, there was a span of 9 bases. CDR3 length: 15 residues. Germline CDR1 SGHTA, CDR2 FQGNSA.

This chain links TRBV6-5 with TRBJ1-1; 7 bases line up with TRBD1. The CDR3 is made up of 15 amino acids. CDR1 and CDR2 from the germline V gene are MNHEY and SVGAGI. The junction had 11 bases not matched to a gene; V was cut back by 6 bases and J by 4 bases. CDR3 amino acids: CASSPRQGAFTEAFF. CDR3 coding DNA: TGTGCCAGCAGCCCTCGACAGGGTGCCTTCACTGAAGCTTTCTTT.

This clonotype has a handful of counts. V usage is TRBV7-2 and J usage is TRBJ2-7, with TRBD1 matching 9 bases. The V and J ends lost 5 bases and 1 base, in that order; junction bases with no gene match: 3. Per germline, CDR1 SGHTA and CDR2 FQGNSA. This CDR3 has 14 residues. The CDR3 spells CASSQGQGSYEQYF. The DNA for the CDR3 is TGTGCCAGCAGCCAGGGACAGGGATCCTACGAGCAGTACTTC.

The chain uses TRBV12-3 or TRBV12-4 and TRBJ2-5, with 9 bases fitting TRBD1. V gave up 1 base and J gave up 0 bases; unmatched junction bases: 3. The CDR3 length is 16 residues. The CDR3 DNA reads TGTGCCAGCAGTTTAGTAGGACAGGGGAACCAAGAGACCCAGTACTTC. This codes for CASSLVGQGNQETQYF.

The chain is built from TRBV7-9 and TRBJ1-5; no clear D. V was pared by 3 bases and J by 7 bases, with 7 bases between. The CDR3 spans 12 residues. The germline V gene encodes CDR1 SEHNR and CDR2 FQNEAQ (reference sequence). The CDR3 nucleotides are TGTGCCAGCAGCTTCGGCGCGCAGCCCCAGCATTTT. It translates to CASSFGAQPQHF.

The J gene is TRBJ1-6, the V gene TRBV5-5; TRBD1 might be the D (5 bases). This CDR3 region has 18 residues. V was cut by 4 bases and J by 0 bases, with 17 bases left in between. Germline assignment: CDR1 SGHKS and CDR2 YYEKEE (reference sequence). The CDR3 DNA reads as TGTGCCAGCAGCATGAGGGACCCAACGAGCTCCTATAATTCACCCCTCCACTTT. This gives the protein CASSMRDPTSSYNSPLHF.

Only a few counts were recorded for this clonotype. The genes are TRBV13 and TRBJ2-1; no definite D call. V lost 4 bases and J 7 bases, leaving 26 bases between the germline ends. The CDR3 has 18 residues. Germline V gene sequence: CDR1 PRHDT, CDR2 FYEKMQ (reference sequence). CDR3 in DNA: TGTGCCAGCAGCTCCCCCTCGCCGTCGACACCAGGTAGTAATGAGCAGTTCTTC. Encoded protein: CASSSPSPSTPGSNEQFF.